These 18 T cell receptor beta chains share one sample of origin, sequenced in a study of blood T cell repertoires in COVID-19. Some clones are missing from TCRdb's copy, which holds only in-frame ones; the method was immunoSEQ multiplex PCR. The sample consists of 150,000 or so clones, 80% to 95% of them appearing once. Sequencing used peripheral blood. The receptors derive from a woman in her sixties with COVID-19, enrolled during active disease.

The CDR3 protein is CASSLAPGGRGGQETQYF. The CDR3 DNA sequence: TGTGCCAGCAGCTTAGCGCCGGGGGGGCGCGGTGGGCAAGAGACCCAGTACTTC. J is TRBJ2-5 and V is TRBV7-2, with TRBD2 matching 8 bases. V lost 0 bases to trimming and J lost 2 bases; unmatched junction nucleotides: 11. Germline V gene sequence: CDR1 SGHTA, CDR2 FQGNSA. The CDR3 extends over 18 amino acids.

The chain joins TRBV5-8 to TRBJ1-1; D is ambiguous. Trimming took off 5 bases at V and 11 bases at J, with 13 bases between the two ends. Germline V gene sequence: CDR1 SGHTS, CDR2 YDEGEE. The CDR3 covers 11 residues. Here the CDR3 reads CASSEVFGAFF. The DNA of the CDR3 is TGTGCCAGCAGTGAGGTCTTCGGTGCTTTCTTT.

This chain uses TRBV18 with TRBJ2-2; 7 nucleotides match TRBD1. CDR3 length: 16 amino acids. V lost 3 bases to trimming and J lost 5 bases; unmatched junction nucleotides: 9. CDR1 KGHSH and CDR2 LQKENI come from the germline V gene. In DNA, the CDR3 is TGTGCCAGCTCACCCCAGACAGGGTTGGAAACCGGGGAGCTGTTTTTT. Protein sequence: CASSPQTGLETGELFF.

The rearrangement joins TRBV5-1 to TRBJ2-2; no definite D call. V lost 1 base and J lost 4, with 11 bases in between. In germline, CDR1 is SGHRS, CDR2 YFSETQ. This CDR3 region has 15 residues. Written as DNA, the CDR3 is TGCGCCAGCAGCTTGCGAGGAGACGGCACCGGGGAGCTGTTTTTT. This translates into CASSLRGDGTGELFF.

DNA of the CDR3: TGTGCCAGCAGCTCCCGGGACAGAACCTACGAGCAGTACTTC. Protein: CASSSRDRTYEQYF. The J gene is TRBJ2-7, the V gene TRBV7-9; 7 nucleotides match TRBD1. V was pared by 4 bases and J by 2 bases, with 5 bases of the junction left unmatched. The CDR3 covers 14 residues. Germline loops: CDR1 SEHNR, CDR2 FQNEAQ (reference sequence).

The chain is built from TRBV6-5 and TRBJ1-2; D is possibly TRBD1 (6 bases). The length of the CDR3 is 14 residues. The V end was cut by 6 bases, the J end by 3 bases, with 14 bases between. In germline, CDR1 is MNHEY, CDR2 SVGAGI. CDR3: CASSRTASHYGYTF. The DNA of the CDR3 is TGTGCCAGCAGCAGGACAGCCAGCCACTATGGCTACACCTTC.

The chain employs TRBV6-1 and TRBJ1-1; TRBD1 matches at 9 bases. CDR3 length equals 16 residues. Germline V gene sequence: CDR1 MNHNS, CDR2 SASEGT. J gave up 4 bases and V 3 bases, and 9 bases lay outside the gene matches. The CDR3 here is CASSDMDRGSSTEAFF. CDR3 DNA sequence: TGTGCCAGCAGTGATATGGACAGGGGTAGTAGCACTGAAGCTTTCTTT.

This chain connects TRBV6-5 to TRBJ1-1, with 9 bases fitting TRBD1. Per the germline V gene, CDR1 is MNHEY and CDR2 is SVGAGI. The V gene end was trimmed by 0 bases and the J gene end by 5 bases; junction bases not matched to a gene: 7. This CDR3 contains 16 residues. CDR3 in DNA: TGTGCCAGCAGTTACTCGGGACAGGGAAGGGGTACTGAAGCTTTCTTT. Residues: CASSYSGQGRGTEAFF.

This clone was seen just once. The chain couples TRBV5-1 to TRBJ1-1; TRBD1 might be the D (5 bases). The ends were cut back, 1 base at V and 7 bases at J, with 14 bases in the middle. In germline, CDR1 is SGHRS, CDR2 YFSETQ. The CDR3 runs 14 residues. The CDR3 reads CASSLNRGNGEAFF. The CDR3 nucleotides read TGCGCCAGCAGCTTGAATAGGGGAAACGGTGAAGCTTTCTTT.

The V gene is TRBV4-2, the J gene TRBJ1-1; TRBD1 is a possible D gene (5 bases). The V end lost 4 bases, the J end lost 1 base, and 10 bases lay between the germline ends. Looked up from germline, CDR1 is LGHNA and CDR2 is YNFKEQ. This CDR3 comprises 14 residues. The CDR3 nucleotides are TGTGCCAGCAGCCCCCTCGGGGGGAACACTGAAGCTTTCTTT. Its translation: CASSPLGGNTEAFF.

The chain has TRBV9 and TRBJ2-2; a possible D gene is TRBD1 (5 bases). The V end was cut by 1 base, the J end by 5 bases, with 15 bases between. The CDR3 is made up of 16 amino acids. CDR1 SGDLS and CDR2 YYNGEE come from the germline V gene. The CDR3 protein is CASSVRSTGSTGELFF. The CDR3, as DNA: TGTGCCAGCAGCGTACGGTCCACAGGAAGTACCGGGGAGCTGTTTTTT. Based on the CDR3 plus reference TRBV9 and TRBJ2-2, the full variable domain is DSGVTQTPKHLITATGQRVTLRCSPRSGDLSVYWYQQSLDQGLQFLIQYYNGEERAKGNILERFSAQQFPDLHSELNLSSLELGDSALYFCASSVRSTGSTGELFFGEGSRLTVL.

The chain has TRBV18 and TRBJ1-1; D unclear. V lost 5 bases, J lost 8 bases, and 9 bases lay in between. The CDR3 runs 11 residues. Germline CDR1 and CDR2: KGHSH and LQKENI. The CDR3 DNA sequence: TGTGCCAGCTCATTGACACCCGAAGCTTTCTTT. This gives the protein CASSLTPEAFF. The whole variable domain, remainder taken from reference TRBV18 and TRBJ1-1, is NAGVMQNPRHLVRRRGQEARLRCSPMKGHSHVYWYRQLPEEGLKFMVYLQKENIIDESGMPKERFSAEFPKEGPSILRIQQVVRGDSAAYFCASSLTPEAFFGQGTRLTVV.

This chain uses TRBV2 with TRBJ2-7, with 8 positions matching TRBD1. This CDR3 spans 16 amino acids. After removal of 5 bases from V and 5 bases from J, the junction contained 14 bases not matched to a gene. Germline V gives CDR1 SNHLY, CDR2 FYNNEI. The CDR3 DNA follows: TGTGCCAGCAGTAAGACCTTGGGACAGGTCCAAAACGAGCAGTACTTC. Protein product: CASSKTLGQVQNEQYF.

This chain uses TRBV9 with TRBJ2-5; D gene uncertain. Trimming removed 0 bases from V and 5 bases from J, with 8 bases in between. The CDR3 runs 13 residues. Germline V gene sequence: CDR1 SGDLS, CDR2 YYNGEE. The CDR3 DNA reads TGTGCCAGCAGCGTAGCCGTCCGGGAGACCCAGTACTTC. It codes for CASSVAVRETQYF.

This sequence joins TRBV5-1 and TRBJ1-1; the D is unclear. V was pared by 0 bases and J by 4 bases, with 4 bases between. The germline CDR1 and CDR2 sequences are SGHRS and YFSETQ. This CDR3 comprises 12 residues. CDR3 sequence: CASSLVGTEAFF. For the CDR3, the DNA is TGCGCCAGCAGCTTGGTCGGCACTGAAGCTTTCTTT.

The chain employs TRBV13 and TRBJ2-7, with a tentative D call TRBD1 (6 bases). The CDR3 length is 15 residues. Trimming pared 3 bases from V and 1 base from J, leaving 13 bases between. Germline CDR1 reads PRHDT; CDR2 reads FYEKMQ (reference sequence). CDR3 bases: TGTGCCAGCAGCTTGGTTCGTCAGGGGTCCTACGAGCAGTACTTC. Its translation is CASSLVRQGSYEQYF.

V and J are TRBV25-1 and TRBJ2-1, with 14 bases aligning to TRBD2. Germline trimming cut 2 bases from V and 12 bases from J; bases unmatched to any gene: 9. This CDR3 comprises 16 residues. From germline, CDR1 is MGHDK and CDR2 SYGVNS. For the CDR3, the DNA is TGTGCCAGCAGTGAAAGTTTAGGACTAGCGGGGGGCCGGCAGTTCTTC. Its translation: CASSESLGLAGGRQFF.

The J gene is TRBJ1-2, the V gene TRBV20-1, with D possibly being TRBD1 (6 bases). The CDR3 contains 11 residues. From germline, CDR1 is DFQATT and CDR2 SNEGSKA (reference sequence). The V gene lost 6 bases and the J gene lost 6 bases, with 11 bases spanning the gap. CDR3 amino acids: CSASGTNGYTF. The CDR3 bases are TGCAGTGCCAGCGGGACAAATGGCTACACCTTC.